What follows describes a single TCR beta chain. This sample stems from a study of shared clonotypes between healthy human individuals. Clones were read by immunoSEQ multiplex PCR, and TCRdb kept only the in-frame ones, dropping some. This repertoire shows roughly 2,500,000 clones, 80% to 95% found once; its top ten account for around 0.37%. Material for sequencing was naive CD4+ T cells from PBMCs. Indicated subset: CD45RA+ positively selected. This TCR came from a man aged 18 to 30 in good health. Some clones in this sample may be carry-over from other donors' samples.

CDR3 sequence (DNA): TGTGCCAGCAGTCCACGACTAGGTGGCACTGAAGCTTTCTTT. Protein product: CASSPRLGGTEAFF. The V and J genes are TRBV27 and TRBJ1-1, with D uncertain. The CDR3 is 14 residues long. Germline V CDR1 and CDR2: MNHEY, SMNVEV (reference sequence). The ends were cut back, 5 bases at V and 4 bases at J, with 14 bases in the middle.